The clone carrying this T cell receptor (beta chain) showed up many times. Antigen specificity is unknown. The CDR3 extends over 15 amino acids. Per the germline V gene, CDR1 is DFQATT and CDR2 is SNEGSKA (reference sequence). The V end was cut by 3 bases, the J end by 1 base, with 10 bases between. These data belong to a study of T cell repertoires in cytomegalovirus infection. About the research overall: Signatures in public TCR beta sequences pointed to both CMV infection and matching HLA type.

TCRdb independently ran MiXCR on the reads; one entry per CDR3 protein. The data hold about 150,000 distinct CDR3 sequences, with 23% observed a single time. General study findings and limits: The cumulative frequency of public TCR beta families identified carriers of CMV plus the relevant HLA. HLA-C-restricted TCR beta clonotypes specific for CMV led the ex vivo response.

The genes are TRBV20-1 and TRBJ2-6; no clear D gene. Sequenced sample: PBMCs. This sequence was found in a human donor in good health (CMV status not recorded). Some clones in this sample may be carry-over from other donors' samples. The CDR3 here is CSASSGDSGANVLTF. The CDR3 nucleotides read TGCAGTGCTAGCAGTGGGGATTCTGGGGCCAACGTCCTGACTTTC.